The 16 T cell receptor beta chains below were found in one sample sequenced in a study of blood T cell repertoires in COVID-19 (dated by TCRdb to 2019 to 2021). The library was made by the immunoSEQ multiplex PCR assay. The table was pulled from immuneACCESS by TCRdb, which kept in-frame rearrangements only. Such tables lose some clones; where checked, under half of the loss comes from unresolved V genes, and the rest has no known cause. The sample profile shows about 51,000 clones; 75% to 95% of them were found once. The ten largest clones take up approximately 2.8% of the sample. Sequenced input: peripheral blood. Receptor source: a man aged 45-60 years with acute or convalescent COVID-19.

The V call is TRBV3-1 (or the pseudogene TRBV3-2), the J call TRBJ2-7, with a weak D call TRBD2 (7 bases). This CDR3 region has 11 residues. Germline V CDR1 and CDR2: LGHDT, YNNKEL (reference sequence). The V gene lost 8 bases and the J gene lost 4 bases, with 9 bases spanning the gap. DNA of the CDR3: TGTGCCAGCCGGGGGGCTTACGAGCAGTACTTC. It is translated as CASRGAYEQYF.

Here the CDR3 DNA reads TGTGCCAGCAGTGTACAGGGGGCGAGCAATCAGCCCCAGCATTTT. Translating it yields CASSVQGASNQPQHF. This sequence joins TRBV2 and TRBJ1-5; TRBD1 matches at 9 bases. In germline, CDR1 is SNHLY, CDR2 FYNNEI. The CDR3 is made up of 15 amino acids. V was pared by 4 bases and J by 1 base, with 2 bases of the junction left unmatched.

The gene calls are TRBV7-9 and TRBJ2-3; weak D call: TRBD1 (5 bases). This CDR3 spans 17 amino acids. Germline-derived CDR1 and CDR2 are SEHNR and FQNEAQ (reference sequence). Trimming stripped 5 bases from V and 3 bases from J, with 21 bases between. Here the CDR3 reads CASSASSSGYTTDTQYF. In DNA form, the CDR3 reads TGTGCCAGCAGCGCGTCCTCTTCAGGGTATACGACAGATACGCAGTATTTT.

This rearrangement joins TRBV7-2 to TRBJ2-7, with TRBD2 matching over 8 bases. The V and J ends lost 3 bases and 2 bases, in that order; junction bases with no gene match: 6. Germline V gene data show CDR1 as SGHTA and CDR2 as FQGNSA. The CDR3 has 15 residues. The CDR3 bases are TGTGCCAGCAGCTTGGGGACTAGTCTGACCTACGAGCAGTACTTC. Translating gives CASSLGTSLTYEQYF.

The chain carries TRBV3-1 (or the pseudogene TRBV3-2) and TRBJ1-4; D is undetermined. V shed 8 bases and J shed 5 bases, with 12 bases lying between them. The CDR3 runs to 13 residues. Germline V gene sequence: CDR1 LGHDT, CDR2 YNNKEL (reference sequence). In nucleotides, the CDR3 is TGTGCCAGCGCAACCCGGAGAAATGAAAAACTGTTTTTT. It specifies CASATRRNEKLFF.

V is TRBV6-6 and J is TRBJ2-1; TRBD1 aligns across 7 bases. In germline, CDR1 is MNHNY, CDR2 SVGAGI (reference sequence). V dropped 5 bases and J dropped 7; count of bases not matched to a gene: 23. The CDR3 sequence is 19 residues long. CDR3 nucleotides: TGTGCCAGCAGTCGCCTAAGGATAGTGAGACAGGGTGATATGAATGAGCAGTTCTTC. Residues: CASSRLRIVRQGDMNEQFF.

V is TRBV19 and J is TRBJ1-1; D is possibly TRBD1 (5 bases). V lost 2 bases and J lost 0, with 13 bases in between. The CDR3 is 16 amino acids. Germline CDR1 is LNHDA and CDR2 is SQIVND (reference sequence). CDR3 bases: TGTGCCAGTAGTATACGGGGGGTGAACGTGAACACTGAAGCTTTCTTT. As protein: CASSIRGVNVNTEAFF. Using reference TRBV19 and TRBJ1-1 for the parts outside the CDR3, the full variable domain is DGGITQSPKYLFRKEGQNVTLSCEQNLNHDAMYWYRQDPGQGLRLIYYSQIVNDFQKGDIAEGYSVSREKKESFPLTVTSAQKNPTAFYLCASSIRGVNVNTEAFFGQGTRLTVV.

This chain connects TRBV4-2 to TRBJ2-2; no definite D call. The CDR3 consists of 13 residues. Germline CDR1 reads LGHNA; CDR2 reads YNFKEQ. The ends were cut back, 1 base at V and 3 bases at J, with 3 bases in the middle. The CDR3 nucleotides are TGTGCCAGCAGCCAAGCCTACACCGGGGAGCTGTTTTTT. This sequence encodes CASSQAYTGELFF.

The sample holds one count of this clone. The gene calls are TRBV5-6 and TRBJ1-2, with a tentative D call TRBD1 (5 bases). Germline CDR1 and CDR2: SGHDT and YYEEEE. Trimming stripped 7 bases from V and 3 bases from J, with 19 bases between. The CDR3 totals 15 residues. The CDR3 protein is CASFSRRDGDYGYTF. CDR3 bases: TGTGCCAGCTTCTCCCGGAGGGACGGGGACTATGGCTACACCTTC.

This chain connects TRBV18 to TRBJ2-7; TRBD1 matches at 8 bases. The V and J ends lost 3 bases and 2 bases, in that order; junction bases with no gene match: 9. CDR1 and CDR2 (germline): KGHSH, LQKENI. This CDR3 spans 16 amino acids. The CDR3 nucleotides are TGTGCCAGCTCACCGATTCCGGGACAGGTTACCTACGAGCAGTACTTC. It yields the protein CASSPIPGQVTYEQYF.

The chain carries TRBV23-1 and TRBJ2-7; 7 bases map to TRBD2. TRBV23-1 is designated an ORF whose function remains uncertain. The CDR3 loop spans 18 amino acids. The V gene end was trimmed by 1 base and the J gene end by 5 bases; junction bases not matched to a gene: 17. The CDR3, as DNA: TGCGCCAGCAGTCAATTCCCCAGGGAGGGAAGGATGTACCACGAGCAGTACTTC. It is translated as CASSQFPREGRMYHEQYF.

CDR3 sequence: CATSEGNRIDQPQHF. CDR3 nucleotide sequence: TGTGCCACCAGTGAGGGAAACAGGATAGATCAGCCCCAGCATTTT. The chain uses TRBV24-1 and TRBJ1-5; maybe TRBD1 (5 bases). The germline V and J ends were trimmed by 4 bases and 5 bases, with 14 bases remaining between them. Looked up from germline, CDR1 is KGHDR and CDR2 is SFDVKD. The CDR3 has 15 residues.

The V and J genes are TRBV5-4 and TRBJ1-2, with D possibly TRBD1 on 5 matching bases. There are 13 residues in the CDR3. Germline CDR1 SGHNT, CDR2 YYREEE (reference sequence). The V and J ends lost 5 bases and 1 base respectively, with 9 bases between them. The CDR3 nucleotides are TGTGCCAGCAGGCAAGACAGTAACTATGGCTACACCTTC. Encoded protein: CASRQDSNYGYTF.

The CDR3: CASSAVRTGYHEQYF. DNA for the CDR3: TGTGCCAGCAGCGCTGTAAGGACAGGGTACCACGAGCAGTACTTC. The chain joins TRBV11-2 to TRBJ2-7; TRBD1 matches 8 bases. The CDR3 spans 15 residues. J gave up 5 bases and V 5 bases, and 11 bases lay outside the gene matches. The germline V gene has CDR1 SGHAT and CDR2 FQNNGV.

The CDR3 protein is CASSQTSSTDTQYF. CDR3 sequence (DNA): TGTGCCAGCAGCCAGACTTCTAGCACAGATACGCAGTATTTT. The V call is TRBV3-1 (or the pseudogene TRBV3-2), the J call TRBJ2-3; D is unresolved. Germline CDR1 LGHDT, CDR2 YNNKEL (reference sequence). V was trimmed by 3 bases and J by 0 bases, leaving 7 bases between them. The CDR3 has 14 residues.

The V call is TRBV5-6, the J call TRBJ1-6; the match to TRBD1 covers 8 bases. The CDR3 totals 15 residues. Germline V lookup: CDR1 SGHDT, CDR2 YYEEEE. V lost 4 bases, J lost 7 bases, and 7 bases stayed unmatched. The DNA of the CDR3 is TGTGCCAGCAGCGGGACAGGTAATAGGAATTCACCCCTCCACTTT. Translating gives CASSGTGNRNSPLHF.